The clone carrying this TCR beta chain was seen more than once but under ten times. What it binds is unknown. This record belongs to a study of identical twins. Study conclusions and caveats: Invariant populations such as MAIT and iNKT cells could partly muddle zero-insertion analyses.

J was trimmed by 2 bases and V by 8 bases; bases with no gene match: 7. The CDR3 consists of 16 residues. Germline loops: CDR1 MNHNS, CDR2 SASEGT. TCRdb processed the 5' RACE reads anew with MiXCR; each CDR3 protein has one entry. The sample contains around 240,000 distinct CDR3 sequences, approximately 7% of which appear only once. These same records also appear under a second study, on yellow fever vaccine responses in identical twins.

The sample was memory (CD45RO+) T cells sorted from blood. The gene calls are TRBV6-1 and TRBJ2-1; 12 bases fit TRBD2. The TCR originated in a woman aged 18-29 years in good health. As DNA, the CDR3 is TGTGCCAGCGCGCGACTAGCGGGAGCCCCCTACAATGAGCAGTTCTTC. Translation: CASARLAGAPYNEQFF.